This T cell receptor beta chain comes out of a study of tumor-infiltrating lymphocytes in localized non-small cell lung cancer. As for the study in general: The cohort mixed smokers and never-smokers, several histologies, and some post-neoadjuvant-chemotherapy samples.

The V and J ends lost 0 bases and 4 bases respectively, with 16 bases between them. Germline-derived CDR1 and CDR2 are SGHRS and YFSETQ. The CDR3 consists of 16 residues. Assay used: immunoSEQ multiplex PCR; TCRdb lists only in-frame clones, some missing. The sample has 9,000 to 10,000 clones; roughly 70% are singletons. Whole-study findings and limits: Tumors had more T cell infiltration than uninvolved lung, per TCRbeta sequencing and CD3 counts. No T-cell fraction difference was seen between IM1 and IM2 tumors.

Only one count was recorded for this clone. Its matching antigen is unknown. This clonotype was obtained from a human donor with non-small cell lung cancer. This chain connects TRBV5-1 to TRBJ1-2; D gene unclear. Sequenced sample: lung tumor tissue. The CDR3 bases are TGCGCCAGCAGCTTGGGAGAAGACCGGGCCATCTATGGCTACACCTTC. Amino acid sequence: CASSLGEDRAIYGYTF.